This paragraph covers one T cell receptor beta chain sequence. This specimen comes from a study of technical replicates of blood from four donors. Assay: immunoSEQ multiplex PCR; the TCRdb copy retains only in-frame clones and omits some. The data hold about 97,000 clones, with roughly 94% observed a single time. The J segment lost 4 bases and the V segment lost 8 bases, leaving 3 bases of the junction unmatched. The germline CDR1 and CDR2 sequences are MNHNS and SASEGT. CDR3 length: 12 amino acids. The sample consisted of T cells isolated from PBMCs. This receptor was identified in a human donor in good health. The chain combines TRBV6-1 with TRBJ1-1; 8 nucleotides line up with TRBD1. CDR3 sequence: CASETGVTEAFF. CDR3 coding DNA: TGTGCCAGCGAGACAGGGGTCACTGAAGCTTTCTTT.